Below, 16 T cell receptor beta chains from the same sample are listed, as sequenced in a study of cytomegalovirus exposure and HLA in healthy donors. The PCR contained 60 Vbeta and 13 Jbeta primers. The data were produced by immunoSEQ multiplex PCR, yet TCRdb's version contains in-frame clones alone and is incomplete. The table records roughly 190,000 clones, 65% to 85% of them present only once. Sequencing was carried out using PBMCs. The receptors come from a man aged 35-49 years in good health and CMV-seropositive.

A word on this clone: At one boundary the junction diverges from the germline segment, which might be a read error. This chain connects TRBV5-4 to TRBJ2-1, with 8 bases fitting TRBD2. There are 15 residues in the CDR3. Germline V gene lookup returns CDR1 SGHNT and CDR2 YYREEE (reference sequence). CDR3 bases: TGTGCCAGCAGGCGTGGACTAGCCTCCGACAATGAGCAGTTCTTC. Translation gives CASRRGLASDNEQFF.

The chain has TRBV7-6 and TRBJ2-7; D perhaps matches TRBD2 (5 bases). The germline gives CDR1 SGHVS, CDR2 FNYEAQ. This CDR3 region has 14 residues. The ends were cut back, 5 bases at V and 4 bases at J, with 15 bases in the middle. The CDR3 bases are TGTGCCAGCAGCGGCGGACTTGGAGGTTACGAGCAGTACTTC. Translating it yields CASSGGLGGYEQYF.

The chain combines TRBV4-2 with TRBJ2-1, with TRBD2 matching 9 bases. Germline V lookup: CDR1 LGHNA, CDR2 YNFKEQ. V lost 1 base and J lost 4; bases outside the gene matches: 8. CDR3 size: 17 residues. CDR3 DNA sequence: TGTGCCAGCAGCCAAGTCGCTAGCGGGACAGTGTACAATGAGCAGTTCTTC. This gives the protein CASSQVASGTVYNEQFF.

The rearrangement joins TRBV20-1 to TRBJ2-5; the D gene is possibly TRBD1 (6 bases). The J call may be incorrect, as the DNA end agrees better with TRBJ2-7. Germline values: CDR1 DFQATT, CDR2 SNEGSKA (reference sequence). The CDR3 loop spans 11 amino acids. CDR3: CSALDSYEQYF. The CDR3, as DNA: TGCAGTGCCTTGGACAGCTACGAGCAGTACTTC.

DNA for the CDR3: TGTGCCAGCAGCTTAGCCGACGGGTATTCCTCCTACGAGCAGTACTTC. Amino acids: CASSLADGYSSYEQYF. The chain recombines TRBV7-9 with TRBJ2-7; D is uncertain. Trimming left V 0 bases short and J 0 bases short, with 12 bases between. The CDR3 loop spans 16 amino acids. Germline loops: CDR1 SEHNR, CDR2 FQNEAQ (reference sequence).

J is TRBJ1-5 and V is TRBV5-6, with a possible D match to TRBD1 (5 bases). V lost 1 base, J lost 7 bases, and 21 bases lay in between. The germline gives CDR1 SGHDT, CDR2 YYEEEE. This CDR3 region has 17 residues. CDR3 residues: CASSLMQGQGTIQPQHF. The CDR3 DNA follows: TGTGCCAGCAGCTTGATGCAGGGTCAGGGCACAATCCAGCCCCAGCATTTT.

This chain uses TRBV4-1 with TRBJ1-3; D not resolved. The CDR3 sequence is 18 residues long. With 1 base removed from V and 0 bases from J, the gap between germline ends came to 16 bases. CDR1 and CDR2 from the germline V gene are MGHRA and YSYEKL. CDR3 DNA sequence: TGCGCCAGCAGCCAAGTTCTGAACACCCGTTACTCTGGAAACACCATATATTTT. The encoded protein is CASSQVLNTRYSGNTIYF.

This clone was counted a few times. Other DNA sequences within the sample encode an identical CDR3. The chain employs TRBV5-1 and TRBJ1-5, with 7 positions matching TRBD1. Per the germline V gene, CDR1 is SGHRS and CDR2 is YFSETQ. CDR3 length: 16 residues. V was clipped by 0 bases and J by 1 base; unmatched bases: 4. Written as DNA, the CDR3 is TGCGCCAGCAGCTTGGGTTCAGGGGGGAGCAATCAGCCCCAGCATTTT. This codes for CASSLGSGGSNQPQHF.

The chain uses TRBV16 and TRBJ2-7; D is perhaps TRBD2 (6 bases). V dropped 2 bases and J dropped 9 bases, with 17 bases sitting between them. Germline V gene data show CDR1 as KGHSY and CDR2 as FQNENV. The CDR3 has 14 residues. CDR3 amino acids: CASSQNLGTAWQYF. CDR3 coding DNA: TGTGCCAGCAGCCAAAACCTCGGGACTGCTTGGCAGTACTTC. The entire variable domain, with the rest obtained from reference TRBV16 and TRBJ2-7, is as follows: GEEVAQTPKHLVRGEGQKAKLYCAPIKGHSYVFWYQQVLKNEFKFLISFQNENVFDETGMPKERFSAKCLPNSPCSLEIQATKLEDSAVYFCASSQNLGTAWQYFGPGTRLTVT.

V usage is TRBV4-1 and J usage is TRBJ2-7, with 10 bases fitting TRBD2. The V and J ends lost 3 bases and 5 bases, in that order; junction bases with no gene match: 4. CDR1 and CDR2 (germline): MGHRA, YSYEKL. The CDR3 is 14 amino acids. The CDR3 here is CASSHTSGNDEQYF. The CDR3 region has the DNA TGCGCCAGCAGCCATACTAGCGGGAATGACGAGCAGTACTTC.

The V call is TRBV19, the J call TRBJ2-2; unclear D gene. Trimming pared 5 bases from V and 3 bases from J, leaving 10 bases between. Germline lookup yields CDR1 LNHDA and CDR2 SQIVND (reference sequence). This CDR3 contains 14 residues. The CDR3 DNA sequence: TGTGCCAGTAGTGATCTCTCAGACACCGGGGAGCTGTTTTTT. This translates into CASSDLSDTGELFF.

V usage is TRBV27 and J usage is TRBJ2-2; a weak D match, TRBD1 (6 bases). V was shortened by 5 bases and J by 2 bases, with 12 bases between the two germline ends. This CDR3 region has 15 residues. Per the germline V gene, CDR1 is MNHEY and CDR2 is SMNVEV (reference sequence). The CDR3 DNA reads TGTGCCAGCAGTCCCCTGGACAGAAACACCGGGGAGCTGTTTTTT. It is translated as CASSPLDRNTGELFF.

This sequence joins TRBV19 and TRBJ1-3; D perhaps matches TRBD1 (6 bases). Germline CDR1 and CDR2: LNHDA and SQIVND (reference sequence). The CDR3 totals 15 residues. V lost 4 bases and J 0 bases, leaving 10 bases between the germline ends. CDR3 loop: CASSNQGSSGNTIYF. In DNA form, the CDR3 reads TGTGCCAGTAGTAACCAGGGGTCCTCTGGAAACACCATATATTTT.

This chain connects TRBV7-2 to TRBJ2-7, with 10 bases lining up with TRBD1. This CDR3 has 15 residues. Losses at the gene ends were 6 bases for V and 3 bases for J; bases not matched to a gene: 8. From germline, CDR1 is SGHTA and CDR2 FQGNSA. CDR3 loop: CASSRRGTGDYEQYF. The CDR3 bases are TGTGCCAGCAGTCGTAGGGGGACAGGGGACTACGAGCAGTACTTC. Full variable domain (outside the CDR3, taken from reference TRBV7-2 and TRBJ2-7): GAGVSQSPSNKVTEKGKDVELRCDPISGHTALYWYRQSLGQGLEFLIYFQGNSAPDKSGLPSDRFSAERTGGSVSTLTIQRTQQEDSAVYLCASSRRGTGDYEQYFGPGTRLTVT.

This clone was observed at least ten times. The CDR3 sequence is CASSQGRNTEAFF. The DNA for the CDR3 is TGTGCCAGCAGCCAAGGTAGGAACACTGAAGCTTTCTTT. The rearrangement joins TRBV14 to TRBJ1-1; D is unresolved. V was trimmed by 1 base and J by 1 base, leaving 4 bases between them. Germline lookup yields CDR1 SGHDN and CDR2 FVKESK. The CDR3 sequence is 13 residues long.

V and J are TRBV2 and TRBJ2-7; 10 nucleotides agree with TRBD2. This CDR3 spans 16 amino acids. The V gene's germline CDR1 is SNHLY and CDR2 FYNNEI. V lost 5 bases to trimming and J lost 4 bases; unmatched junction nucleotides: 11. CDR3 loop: CASSYSILAGEYEQYF. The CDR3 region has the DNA TGTGCCAGCAGTTATAGTATCCTAGCGGGAGAGTACGAGCAGTACTTC.